What follows are 32 T cell receptor beta chains derived from one specimen sequenced in a study of OX40 agonist ivuxolimab in advanced cancers. Clones were read by immunoSEQ multiplex PCR, and TCRdb kept only the in-frame ones, dropping some. The repertoire holds 55,000 to 65,000 clones, with approximately 89% as singletons. The sample was CD4+ or CD8+ T cells sorted from blood, taken in a trial of the OX40 agonist ivuxolimab. The origin of the receptors is an adult with an advanced solid tumor such as melanoma, head and neck, liver or kidney cancer.

This chain links TRBV4-1 with TRBJ2-2, with D possibly being TRBD2 (6 bases). CDR3 length: 15 residues. Germline CDR1 and CDR2: MGHRA and YSYEKL. Between the trimmed V and J ends, which lost 1 base and 4 bases, there was a span of 10 bases. DNA for the CDR3: TGCGCCAGCAGCCAAGTCCTAGCGCTCACCGGGGAGCTGTTTTTT. It translates to CASSQVLALTGELFF.

The rearrangement links TRBV18 to TRBJ2-3; 11 nucleotides agree with TRBD2. V gave up 1 base and J gave up 1 base; unmatched junction bases: 4. Germline CDR1 reads KGHSH; CDR2 reads LQKENI. The CDR3 has 17 amino acids. CDR3: CASSPLVLAGGTDTQYF. CDR3 nucleotides: TGTGCCAGCTCACCACTAGTACTAGCGGGAGGCACAGATACGCAGTATTTT.

V is TRBV6-5 and J is TRBJ2-7; D is perhaps TRBD1 (5 bases). There are 15 residues in the CDR3. V gave up 0 bases and J gave up 7 bases, with 16 bases separating them. The germline V gene has CDR1 MNHEY and CDR2 SVGAGI. Written as DNA, the CDR3 is TGTGCCAGCAGTTACTCCAACCAGCACCCAGGGGAGCAGTACTTC. Its translation is CASSYSNQHPGEQYF.

The rearrangement uses TRBV5-1 and TRBJ2-7, with 16 nucleotides matching TRBD2. This CDR3 has 15 residues. Trimming took 4 bases from V and 5 from J; bases not matched to a gene: 3. The germline CDR1 and CDR2 sequences are SGHRS and YFSETQ. The CDR3 DNA sequence: TGCGCCAGCAGCCCTGGGACTAGCGGGAGGGACGAGCAGTACTTC. It codes for CASSPGTSGRDEQYF.

The chain has TRBV6-5 and TRBJ1-2, with D hard to call. From germline, CDR1 is MNHEY and CDR2 SVGAGI. The V and J ends lost 10 bases and 2 bases respectively, with 8 bases between them. This CDR3 spans 11 amino acids. The CDR3 DNA follows: TGTGCCACGTTTTTCAACTATGGCTACACCTTC. This codes for CATFFNYGYTF.

The genes are TRBV6-5 and TRBJ1-5; 8 bases line up with TRBD1. Germline assignment: CDR1 MNHEY and CDR2 SVGAGI. This CDR3 has 15 residues. The V and J ends lost 6 bases and 6 bases, in that order; junction bases with no gene match: 10. The CDR3 reads CASRQGQGLGQPQHF. The CDR3 coding sequence is TGTGCCAGCAGACAAGGACAGGGTCTGGGTCAGCCCCAGCATTTT.

The rearrangement links TRBV2 to TRBJ2-1; D perhaps matches TRBD2 (5 bases). Germline loops: CDR1 SNHLY, CDR2 FYNNEI. Trimming removed 6 bases from V and 0 bases from J, with 12 bases in between. This CDR3 region has 15 residues. The CDR3 sequence is CASRGAPGSYNEQFF. DNA for the CDR3: TGTGCCAGCAGGGGAGCCCCCGGCTCCTACAATGAGCAGTTCTTC.

V is TRBV29-1 and J is TRBJ2-7; the D call may be TRBD1 or TRBD2 (5 bases each). Trimming stripped 4 bases from V and 1 base from J, with 11 bases between. In germline, CDR1 is SQVTM, CDR2 ANQGSEA. The length of the CDR3 is 13 residues. Here the CDR3 reads CSVVGTWSYEQYF. Written as DNA, the CDR3 is TGCAGCGTTGTGGGGACGTGGTCCTACGAGCAGTACTTC.

The rearrangement uses TRBV27 and TRBJ1-1; D is unresolved. V gave up 7 bases and J gave up 4 bases, with 19 bases separating them. The CDR3 extends over 15 amino acids. Germline V lookup: CDR1 MNHEY, CDR2 SMNVEV (reference sequence). CDR3 sequence (DNA): TGTGCCAGCACCCCCTTCGAGGGTTGGGGCACTGAAGCTTTCTTT. Its translation is CASTPFEGWGTEAFF.

The chain combines TRBV7-8 with TRBJ1-1; no definite D call. V lost 5 bases and J lost 0, with 16 bases in between. The CDR3 length is 16 residues. Germline CDR1 reads SGHVS; CDR2 reads FQNEAQ. The CDR3 region is CASSPLGGLMNTEAFF. As DNA, the CDR3 is TGTGCCAGCAGCCCCCTAGGAGGGCTGATGAACACTGAAGCTTTCTTT.

The chain employs TRBV6-5 and TRBJ2-1; TRBD1 matches at 7 bases. J lost 6 bases, V lost 6 bases, and 8 bases had no gene match. This CDR3 has 14 residues. Germline V gives CDR1 MNHEY, CDR2 SVGAGI. CDR3 sequence (DNA): TGTGCCAGCAGGCTACAGGGGCTGGGCAATGAGCAGTTCTTC. It codes for CASRLQGLGNEQFF.

The chain combines TRBV5-6 with TRBJ1-5, with TRBD1 identical over 7 bases. Germline CDR1 and CDR2: SGHDT and YYEEEE. The CDR3 sequence is 15 residues long. The junction had 8 bases not matched to a gene; V was cut back by 4 bases and J by 4 bases. CDR3 sequence reads: CASSAYSTGNQPQHF. CDR3 nucleotide sequence: TGTGCCAGCAGCGCATATTCGACAGGGAATCAGCCCCAGCATTTT.

The chain carries TRBV18 and TRBJ2-3; D is unclear. V dropped 6 bases and J dropped 0 bases, with 10 bases sitting between them. The CDR3 is made up of 14 amino acids. The germline CDR1 and CDR2 sequences are KGHSH and LQKENI. The CDR3 sequence is CASSRAQSTDTQYF. CDR3 bases: TGTGCCAGCTCTCGAGCACAGAGCACAGATACGCAGTATTTT.

The V gene is TRBV7-8, the J gene TRBJ2-1; 11 bases agree with TRBD2. J lost 4 bases, V lost 5 bases, and 13 bases had no gene match. The CDR3 runs to 18 residues. The germline V gene encodes CDR1 SGHVS and CDR2 FQNEAQ. CDR3 sequence: CASSTRVPGLAVYNEQFF. CDR3 coding DNA: TGTGCCAGCAGCACGAGAGTGCCGGGACTAGCGGTGTACAATGAGCAGTTCTTC.

The rearrangement joins TRBV4-1 to TRBJ2-5; D is uncertain. Trimming took 1 base from V and 2 from J, leaving 8 bases between them. Germline assignment: CDR1 MGHRA and CDR2 YSYEKL. The CDR3 runs to 14 residues. The CDR3 DNA is TGCGCCAGCAGCCAAGGAGTGGCGCAAGAGACCCAGTACTTC. It translates to CASSQGVAQETQYF.

This chain links TRBV18 with TRBJ2-2, with D hard to call. V shed 0 bases and J shed 1 base, with 9 bases lying between them. The CDR3 has 16 amino acids. Germline V gene sequence: CDR1 KGHSH, CDR2 LQKENI. The DNA for the CDR3 is TGTGCCAGCTCACCACCGGTGTCAAAGAACACCGGGGAGCTGTTTTTT. This codes for CASSPPVSKNTGELFF.

The genes are TRBV7-2 and TRBJ2-2; TRBD2 agrees at 7 bases. This CDR3 spans 15 amino acids. V trimming: 0 bases; J trimming: 5 bases; junction bases outside the gene matches: 3. Germline CDR1 SGHTA, CDR2 FQGNSA. The CDR3 is CASSLASGRTGELFF. The CDR3 nucleotides read TGTGCCAGCAGCTTAGCTAGCGGGCGGACCGGGGAGCTGTTTTTT.

This chain links TRBV18 with TRBJ2-1, with 10 bases matching TRBD2. This CDR3 has 16 amino acids. CDR1 and CDR2 (germline): KGHSH, LQKENI. J gave up 3 bases and V 0 bases, and 2 bases lay outside the gene matches. CDR3 DNA sequence: TGTGCCAGCTCACCACCTCGGACTAGCGGCTACAATGAGCAGTTCTTC. Its protein product is CASSPPRTSGYNEQFF.

This chain connects TRBV19 to TRBJ1-5; 7 positions agree with TRBD1. The CDR3 loop spans 17 amino acids. Germline V gives CDR1 LNHDA, CDR2 SQIVND (reference sequence). V shed 4 bases and J 0 bases; nucleotides not matched to a gene: 9. CDR3 bases: TGTGCCAGTAGTACCGGGACAGACCCAGTTAGCAATCAGCCCCAGCATTTT. It specifies CASSTGTDPVSNQPQHF.

This clone came up once. V and J are TRBV6-5 and TRBJ2-3; 11 nucleotides align to TRBD2. This CDR3 has 14 residues. V shed 8 bases and J 4 bases; nucleotides not matched to a gene: 5. Germline V gene lookup returns CDR1 MNHEY and CDR2 SVGAGI. CDR3 amino acids: CASGRLAGPDTQYF. As DNA, the CDR3 is TGTGCCAGCGGCAGACTAGCGGGACCAGATACGCAGTATTTT.

The chain recombines TRBV6-1 with TRBJ2-7; 7 bases are a match to TRBD2. V was clipped by 6 bases and J by 1 base; unmatched bases: 9. The germline gives CDR1 MNHNS, CDR2 SASEGT. The CDR3 runs 15 residues. The CDR3 region has the DNA TGTGCCAGCAGGGGGGGAGGGACTGGTTCCTACGAGCAGTACTTC. Protein sequence: CASRGGGTGSYEQYF.

The chain has TRBV5-5 and TRBJ2-7, with 8 bases identical to TRBD1. The CDR3 is 15 residues long. Germline trimming cut 4 bases from V and 3 bases from J; bases unmatched to any gene: 9. The germline CDR1 and CDR2 sequences are SGHKS and YYEKEE (reference sequence). CDR3 region: CASSQQGQVSYEQYF. In nucleotides, the CDR3 is TGTGCCAGCAGCCAACAGGGACAGGTCAGCTACGAGCAGTACTTC.

The sample holds one count of this clone. The V call is TRBV7-2, the J call TRBJ2-5, with D unclear. V was pared by 0 bases and J by 3 bases, with 8 bases between. The CDR3 sequence is 14 residues long. The germline gives CDR1 SGHTA, CDR2 FQGNSA. The CDR3 DNA reads as TGTGCCAGCAGCTTAGCTGGGTGGGAAGAGACCCAGTACTTC. It is translated as CASSLAGWEETQYF.

The genes are TRBV5-1 and TRBJ2-7, with D possibly matching TRBD1 (6 bases). V was pared by 3 bases and J by 5 bases, with 9 bases between. The CDR3 totals 12 residues. Germline V gives CDR1 SGHRS, CDR2 YFSETQ. The CDR3 is CASSSQGHEQYF. CDR3 nucleotides: TGCGCCAGCAGCTCACAGGGCCACGAGCAGTACTTC.

The chain uses TRBV5-1 and TRBJ1-4; TRBD1 might be the D (6 bases). This CDR3 is 12 amino acids long. Trimming removed 2 bases from V and 8 bases from J, with 7 bases in between. Germline-derived CDR1 and CDR2 are SGHRS and YFSETQ. CDR3 amino acids: CASSFQGEKLFF. For the CDR3, the DNA is TGCGCCAGCAGCTTCCAGGGGGAAAAACTGTTTTTT.

V usage is TRBV10-2 and J usage is TRBJ2-7; the D is unclear. Trimming removed 10 bases from V and 0 bases from J, with 16 bases in between. CDR3 length: 14 residues. Germline values: CDR1 WSHSY, CDR2 SAAADI. In DNA, the CDR3 is TGCGCCACCTCACCCCGGCCAAACTCCTACGAGCAGTACTTC. It codes for CATSPRPNSYEQYF.

This clone appeared a single time. The chain uses TRBV2 and TRBJ2-1, with 12 bases that match TRBD2. This CDR3 contains 16 residues. Trimming at V came to 5 bases and at J to 2 bases, leaving 4 bases not matched to a gene. CDR1 and CDR2 (germline): SNHLY, FYNNEI. The CDR3 bases are TGTGCCAGCAGTCCCCTAGCGGGAGGGCCCTACAATGAGCAGTTCTTC. This encodes CASSPLAGGPYNEQFF.

The chain is built from TRBV4-2 and TRBJ2-7, with no clear D. The V and J ends lost 0 bases and 7 bases respectively, with 10 bases between them. CDR1 is LGHNA and CDR2 is YNFKEQ in the germline V gene. CDR3 length: 13 amino acids. CDR3 DNA sequence: TGTGCCAGCAGCCAAGAGGCGTGGCAGGAGCAGTACTTC. It is translated as CASSQEAWQEQYF.

The chain joins TRBV19 to TRBJ1-1, with 7 positions matching TRBD1. This CDR3 has 13 amino acids. The ends lost 7 bases at V and 4 bases at J; junction bases unmatched: 6. Germline CDR1 is LNHDA and CDR2 is SQIVND (reference sequence). This CDR3 is CASIGYRGTEAFF. The CDR3 nucleotides are TGTGCCAGTATTGGGTACAGGGGCACTGAAGCTTTCTTT. Complete variable domain (other parts from reference TRBV19 and TRBJ1-1): DGGITQSPKYLFRKEGQNVTLSCEQNLNHDAMYWYRQDPGQGLRLIYYSQIVNDFQKGDIAEGYSVSREKKESFPLTVTSAQKNPTAFYLCASIGYRGTEAFFGQGTRLTVV.

This clone was recorded only once. The V gene is TRBV5-4, the J gene TRBJ2-5, with TRBD2 matching over 12 bases. Trimming cost V 4 bases and J 4 bases; bases outside gene matches: 5. The CDR3 covers 15 residues. Germline V gene lookup returns CDR1 SGHNT and CDR2 YYREEE (reference sequence). Here the CDR3 reads CASSQTSGSGETQYF. CDR3 coding DNA: TGTGCCAGCAGCCAGACTAGCGGGAGCGGAGAGACCCAGTACTTC.

The J gene is TRBJ1-3, the V gene TRBV19, with 7 nucleotides matching TRBD1. This CDR3 contains 17 residues. The junction had 8 bases not matched to a gene; V was cut back by 3 bases and J by 0 bases. Germline values: CDR1 LNHDA, CDR2 SQIVND (reference sequence). Written as DNA, the CDR3 is TGTGCCAGTAGTATCTGGACGGACAGGAGCTCTGGAAACACCATATATTTT. Its protein product is CASSIWTDRSSGNTIYF.

The V and J genes are TRBV4-1 and TRBJ2-1; D is unclear. CDR1 and CDR2 (germline): MGHRA, YSYEKL. Trimming left V 1 base short and J 0 bases short, with 10 bases between. This CDR3 is 16 amino acids long. CDR3 residues: CASSQGSQSSYNEQFF. The CDR3 nucleotides read TGCGCCAGCAGCCAAGGGAGCCAGAGCTCCTACAATGAGCAGTTCTTC.